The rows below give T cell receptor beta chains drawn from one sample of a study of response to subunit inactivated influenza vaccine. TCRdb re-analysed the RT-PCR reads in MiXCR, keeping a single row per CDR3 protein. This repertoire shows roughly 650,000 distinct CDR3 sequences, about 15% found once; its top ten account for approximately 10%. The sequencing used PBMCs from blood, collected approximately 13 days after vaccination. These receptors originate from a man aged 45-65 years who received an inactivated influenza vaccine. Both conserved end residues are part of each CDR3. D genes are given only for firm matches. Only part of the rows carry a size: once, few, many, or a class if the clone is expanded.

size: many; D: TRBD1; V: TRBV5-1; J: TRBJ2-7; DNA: TGCGCCAGCAGCGCGACAGGGGGTCTAGCCTACGAGCAGTACTTC; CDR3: CASSATGGLAYEQYF
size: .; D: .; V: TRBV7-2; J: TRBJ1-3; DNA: TGTGCCAGCAGCTTAACGTATAGCTCTGGAAACACCATATATTTT; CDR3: CASSLTYSSGNTIYF
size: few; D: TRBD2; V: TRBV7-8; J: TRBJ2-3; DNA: TGTGCCAGCAGCTTAGATAGCGGGGGGGCCCCGAATACGCAGTATTTT; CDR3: CASSLDSGGAPNTQYF
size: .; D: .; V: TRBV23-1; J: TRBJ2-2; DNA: TGCGCCAGCAGTCAATCTAGTACGGGGCAGTGGGGCACCGGGGAGCTGTTTTTT; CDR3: CASSQSSTGQWGTGELFF
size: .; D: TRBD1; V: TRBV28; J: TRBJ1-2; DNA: TGTGCCAGCAGTTCCATAGGGACAGGGGGACCGGGCTACACCTTC; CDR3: CASSSIGTGGPGYTF
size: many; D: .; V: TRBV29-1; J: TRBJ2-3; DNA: TGCAGCGTCTCGTCTGTAGGGCTAGATACGCAGTATTTT; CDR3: CSVSSVGLDTQYF
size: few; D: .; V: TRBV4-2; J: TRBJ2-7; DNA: TGTGCCAGCAGCCCCCTACAGGCCACCTACGAGCAGTACTTC; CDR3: CASSPLQATYEQYF
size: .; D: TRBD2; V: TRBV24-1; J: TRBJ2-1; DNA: TGTGCCACCAGTGGGATCCGGGGGGGCCTGGCAAATGAGCAGTTCTTC; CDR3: CATSGIRGGLANEQFF
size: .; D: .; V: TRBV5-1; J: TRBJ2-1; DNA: TGCGCCAGCAGCTTGGGAGGGGAACAGCAGTTCTTC; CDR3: CASSLGGEQQFF
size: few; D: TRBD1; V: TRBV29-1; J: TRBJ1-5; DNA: TGCAGCGTCGCTGACAGGGGGGCTCAGCCCCAGCATTTT; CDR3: CSVADRGAQPQHF
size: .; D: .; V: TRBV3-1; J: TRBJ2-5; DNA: TGTGCCAGCAGCGCCAGGATAGCGGAGGGGCTAGAGACCCAGTACTTC; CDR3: CASSARIAEGLETQYF
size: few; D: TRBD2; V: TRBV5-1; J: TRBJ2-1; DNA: TGCGCCAGCAGCCTGAGACTAGCGGATTACAATGAGCAGTTCTTC; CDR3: CASSLRLADYNEQFF
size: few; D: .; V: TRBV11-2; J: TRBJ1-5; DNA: TGTGCCAGCAGCTTATCATCTCGGTTAGATACGCAGCATTTT; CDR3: CASSLSSRLDTQHF
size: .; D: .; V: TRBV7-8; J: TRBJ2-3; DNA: TGTGCCAGCAGCGGCCCCGATGGGGGCACAGATACGCAGTATTTT; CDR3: CASSGPDGGTDTQYF
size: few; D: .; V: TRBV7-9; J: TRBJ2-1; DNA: TGTGCCAGCAGCTTAGCGGGGTTTGGGTCCGGTGAGCAGTTCTTC; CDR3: CASSLAGFGSGEQFF
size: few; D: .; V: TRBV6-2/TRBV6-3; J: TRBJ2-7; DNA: TGTGCCAGCGGATGGAGGGAGCAGTACTTC; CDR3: CASGWREQYF
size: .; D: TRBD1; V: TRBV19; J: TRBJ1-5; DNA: TGTGCCAGTAGTATAGTTGGGACAGGCTATAGCAATCAGCCCCAGCATTTT; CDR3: CASSIVGTGYSNQPQHF
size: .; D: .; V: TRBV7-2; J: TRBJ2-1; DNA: TGTGCCAGCAGCCGCGACGGGACCTACAATGAGCAGTTCTTC; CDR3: CASSRDGTYNEQFF
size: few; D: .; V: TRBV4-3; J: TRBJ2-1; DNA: TGCGCCAGCAGCCAAGTGGGAAAGGGTGAGCAGTTCTTC; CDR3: CASSQVGKGEQFF
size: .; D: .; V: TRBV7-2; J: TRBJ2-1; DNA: TGTGCCAGCAGCTTAGCCTCTAGCCCCTCAGTGCAGTTCTTC; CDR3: CASSLASSPSVQFF
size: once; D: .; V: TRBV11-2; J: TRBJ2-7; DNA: TGTGCCAGCAGCGCGGCAGGACGACAGAAGCAGTACTTC; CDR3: CASSAAGRQKQYF
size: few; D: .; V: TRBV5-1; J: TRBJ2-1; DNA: TGCGCCAGCAGCTTTGAGGGGGAGGCCTACAATGAGCAGTTCTTC; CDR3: CASSFEGEAYNEQFF
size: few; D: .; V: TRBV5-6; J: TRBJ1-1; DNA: TGTGCCAGCAGCTTGCTAGACACTGAAGCTTTCTTT; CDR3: CASSLLDTEAFF
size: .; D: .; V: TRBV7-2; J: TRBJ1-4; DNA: TGTGCCAGCCAGCGGCCGGGGGCGGATGAAAAACTGTTTTTT; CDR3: CASQRPGADEKLFF
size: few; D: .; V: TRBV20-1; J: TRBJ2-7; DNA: TGCAGTGCTAGAGACCCGAAGGTAGGGAGCGAGCAGTACTTC; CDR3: CSARDPKVGSEQYF
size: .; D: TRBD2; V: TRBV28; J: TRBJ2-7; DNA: TGTGCCAGCAGTAGCGGGGGTAACTACGAGCAGTACTTC; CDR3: CASSSGGNYEQYF
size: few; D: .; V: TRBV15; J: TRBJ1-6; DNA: TGTGCCACCAGCAGAGATTGGGCGGACTATAATTCACCCCTCCACTTT; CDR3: CATSRDWADYNSPLHF
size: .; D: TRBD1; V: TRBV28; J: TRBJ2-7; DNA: TGTGCCAGCAGTCGCGGACAGGGGGCCCTCTACGAGCAGTACTTC; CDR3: CASSRGQGALYEQYF
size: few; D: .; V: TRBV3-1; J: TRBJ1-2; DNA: TGTGCCAGCAGCGCCACGGGGGAGGGCTACACCTTC; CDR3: CASSATGEGYTF
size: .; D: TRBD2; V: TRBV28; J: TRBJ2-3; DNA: TGTGCCAGCAGCCCAACGGGACTAGCGGGAGTGATCGCAGATACGCAGTATTTT; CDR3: CASSPTGLAGVIADTQYF
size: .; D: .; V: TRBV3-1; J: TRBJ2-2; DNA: TGTGCCAGCAGCCAAGCGGGGAACGGGGAGCTGTTTTTT; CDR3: CASSQAGNGELFF
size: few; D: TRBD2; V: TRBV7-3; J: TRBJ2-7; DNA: TGTGCCAGCAGCTTAATTCCAGCGGGAGTGTACGAGCAGTACTTC; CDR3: CASSLIPAGVYEQYF
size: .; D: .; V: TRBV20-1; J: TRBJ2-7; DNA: TGCAGTGCTAGAAGGCGGAGTGAGCAGTACTTC; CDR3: CSARRRSEQYF
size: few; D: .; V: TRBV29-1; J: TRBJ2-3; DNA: TGCAGCGTTGAAAATTTGGGGCCGGGTGGCACAGATACGCAGTATTTT; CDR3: CSVENLGPGGTDTQYF
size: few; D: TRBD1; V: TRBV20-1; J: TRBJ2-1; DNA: TGCAGTGCCACCCGGGACAGGGGGAATGAGCAGTTCTTC; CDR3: CSATRDRGNEQFF
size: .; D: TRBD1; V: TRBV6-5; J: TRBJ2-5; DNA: TGTGCCAGCAGTTACGGAGGACAGGGGCCAGAGACCCAGTACTTC; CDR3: CASSYGGQGPETQYF
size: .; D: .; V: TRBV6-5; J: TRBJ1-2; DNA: TGTGCCAGCAGTTACTCGTGGAGGGGTTCTAACTATGGCTACACCTTC; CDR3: CASSYSWRGSNYGYTF
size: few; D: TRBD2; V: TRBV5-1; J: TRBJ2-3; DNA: TGCGCCAGCAGCTGGTCTGGCGGGGGGACAGATACGCAGTATTTT; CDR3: CASSWSGGGTDTQYF
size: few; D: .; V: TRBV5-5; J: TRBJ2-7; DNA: TGTGCCAGCAGCTCCGGTCTACGGTACGAGCAGTACTTC; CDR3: CASSSGLRYEQYF
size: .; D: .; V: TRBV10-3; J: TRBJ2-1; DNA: TGTGCCATCAGTGAAGGAGCCGCTGAGCAGTTCTTC; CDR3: CAISEGAAEQFF
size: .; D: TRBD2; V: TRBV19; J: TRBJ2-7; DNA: TGTGCCAGTAGTATTCTACCGGGAGGGCCCTCCCACGAGCAGTACTTC; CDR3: CASSILPGGPSHEQYF
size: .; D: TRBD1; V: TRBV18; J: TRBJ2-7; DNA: TGTGCCAGCTCGTACAGGGGACGTTTCTACGAGCAGTACTTC; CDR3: CASSYRGRFYEQYF
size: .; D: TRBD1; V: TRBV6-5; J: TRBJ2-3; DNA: TGTGCCAGCAGTTACCGGGACAGGGGTTCCGATACGCAGTATTTT; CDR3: CASSYRDRGSDTQYF
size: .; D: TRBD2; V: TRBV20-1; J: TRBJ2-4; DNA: TGCAGTGCTACTAGCGGGAGATTGGGCAAAAACATTCAGTACTTC; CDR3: CSATSGRLGKNIQYF
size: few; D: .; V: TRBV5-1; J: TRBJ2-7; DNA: TGCGCCAGCAGCTTGAGTGGACTTAACTCCTACGAGCAGTACTTC; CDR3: CASSLSGLNSYEQYF
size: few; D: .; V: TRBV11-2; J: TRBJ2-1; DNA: TGTGCCAGCAGCTTAGTTTTCGCACCAACCAGGTTGGGTGAGCAGTTCTTC; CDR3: CASSLVFAPTRLGEQFF
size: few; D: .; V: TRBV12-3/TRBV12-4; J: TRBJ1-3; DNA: TGTGCCAGCAGTTTCTGGGGGCTGAACTCTGGAAACACCATATATTTT; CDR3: CASSFWGLNSGNTIYF
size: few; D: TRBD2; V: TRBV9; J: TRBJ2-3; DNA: TGTGCCAGCAGCGAAGTAGCGGGGGCTAGCACAGATACGCAGTATTTT; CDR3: CASSEVAGASTDTQYF
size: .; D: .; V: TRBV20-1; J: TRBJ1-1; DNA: TGCAGTGCCCAGGGTCGCGCTGAAGCTTTCTTT; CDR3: CSAQGRAEAFF
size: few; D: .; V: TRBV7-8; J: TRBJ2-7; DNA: TGTGCCAGCAGCTTAGCGAGATGGGGGCTCTCCTACGAGCAGTACTTC; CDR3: CASSLARWGLSYEQYF
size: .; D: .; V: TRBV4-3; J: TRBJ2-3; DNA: TGCGCCAGCAGCCAAGAGGGGTTTACGCAGTATTTT; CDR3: CASSQEGFTQYF
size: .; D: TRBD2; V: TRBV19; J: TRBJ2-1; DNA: TGTGCCAGTAGTATCGGACTAGCGGGCTACAATGAGCAGTTCTTC; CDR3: CASSIGLAGYNEQFF
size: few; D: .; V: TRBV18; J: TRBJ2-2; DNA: TGTGCCAGCTCACCACCTATGCACACCGGGGAGCTGTTTTTT; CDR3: CASSPPMHTGELFF